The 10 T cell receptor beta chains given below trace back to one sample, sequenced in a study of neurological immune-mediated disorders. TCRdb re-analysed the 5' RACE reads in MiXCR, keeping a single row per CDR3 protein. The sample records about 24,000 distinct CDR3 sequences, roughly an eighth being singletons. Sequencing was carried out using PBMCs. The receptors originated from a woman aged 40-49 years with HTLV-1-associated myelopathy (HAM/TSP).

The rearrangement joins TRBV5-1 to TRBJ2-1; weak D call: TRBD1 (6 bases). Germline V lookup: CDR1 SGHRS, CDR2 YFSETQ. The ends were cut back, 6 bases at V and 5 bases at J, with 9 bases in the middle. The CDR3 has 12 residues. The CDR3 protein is CASTQGDNEQFF. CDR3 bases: TGCGCCAGCACACAGGGAGACAATGAGCAGTTCTTC.

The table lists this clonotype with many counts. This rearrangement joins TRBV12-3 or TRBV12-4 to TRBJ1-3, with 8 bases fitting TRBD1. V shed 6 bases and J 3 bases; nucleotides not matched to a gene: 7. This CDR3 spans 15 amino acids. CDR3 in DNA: TGTGCCAGCAGATCGCAGGGGGCAGGTGGAAACACCATATATTTT. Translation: CASRSQGAGGNTIYF.

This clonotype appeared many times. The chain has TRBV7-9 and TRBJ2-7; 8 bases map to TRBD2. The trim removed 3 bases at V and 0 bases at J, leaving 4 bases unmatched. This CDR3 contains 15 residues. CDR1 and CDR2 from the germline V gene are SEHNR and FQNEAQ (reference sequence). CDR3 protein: CASSLGLAGSYEQYV. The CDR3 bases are TGTGCCAGCAGCTTGGGGCTAGCGGGCTCCTACGAGCAGTACGTC.

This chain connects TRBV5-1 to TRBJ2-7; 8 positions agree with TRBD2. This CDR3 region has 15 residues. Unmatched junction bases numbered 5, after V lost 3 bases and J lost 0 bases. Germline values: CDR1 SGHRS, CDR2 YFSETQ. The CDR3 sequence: CASSYRSGGSYEQYF. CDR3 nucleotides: TGCGCCAGCAGCTACCGAAGCGGGGGCTCCTACGAGCAGTACTTC.

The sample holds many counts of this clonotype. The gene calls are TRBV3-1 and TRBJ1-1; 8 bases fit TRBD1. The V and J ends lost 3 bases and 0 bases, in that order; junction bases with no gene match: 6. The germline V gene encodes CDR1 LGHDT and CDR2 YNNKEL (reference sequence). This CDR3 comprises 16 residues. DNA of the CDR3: TGTGCCAGCAGCCATGGGGGGACAGGCATGAACACTGAAGCTTTCTTT. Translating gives CASSHGGTGMNTEAFF.

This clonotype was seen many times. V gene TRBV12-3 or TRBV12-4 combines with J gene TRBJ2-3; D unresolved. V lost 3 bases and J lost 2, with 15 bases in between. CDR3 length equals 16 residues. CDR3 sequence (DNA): TGTGCCAGCAGTTTTGAGGCAGGTGGATTCACAGATACGCAGTATTTT. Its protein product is CASSFEAGGFTDTQYF.

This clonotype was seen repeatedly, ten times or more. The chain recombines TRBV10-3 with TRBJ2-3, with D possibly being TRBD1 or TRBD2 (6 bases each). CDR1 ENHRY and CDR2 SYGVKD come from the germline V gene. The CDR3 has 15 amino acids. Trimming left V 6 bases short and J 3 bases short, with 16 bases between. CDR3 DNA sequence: TGTGCCATCAGCCAAGGGGGGACCTTTACAGATACGCAGTATTTT. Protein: CAISQGGTFTDTQYF.

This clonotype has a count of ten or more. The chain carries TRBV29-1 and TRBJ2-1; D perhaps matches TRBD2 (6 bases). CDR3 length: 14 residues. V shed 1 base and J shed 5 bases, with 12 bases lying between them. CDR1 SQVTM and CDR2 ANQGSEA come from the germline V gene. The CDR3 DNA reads TGCAGCGTTGAAGTCCTAGCGCAGCACAATGAGCAGTTCTTC. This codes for CSVEVLAQHNEQFF.

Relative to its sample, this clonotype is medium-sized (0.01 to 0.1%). CDR3: CASSLNSGGEDTQYF. CDR3 nucleotide sequence: TGTGCCAGCAGTTTAAACAGCGGGGGGGAAGATACGCAGTATTTT. V is TRBV28 and J is TRBJ2-3; 10 nucleotides line up with TRBD2. J was trimmed by 5 bases and V by 2 bases; bases with no gene match: 4. CDR3 length: 15 amino acids. Germline lookup yields CDR1 MDHEN and CDR2 SYDVKM.

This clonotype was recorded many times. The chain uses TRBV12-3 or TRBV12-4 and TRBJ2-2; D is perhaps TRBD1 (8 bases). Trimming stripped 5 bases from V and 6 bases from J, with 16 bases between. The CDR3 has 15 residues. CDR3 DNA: TGTGCCAGCAGTCCATGGACAGGGAGGGCCGGGGAGCTGTTTTTT. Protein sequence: CASSPWTGRAGELFF.